This TCR beta chain came from a study of OX40 agonist ivuxolimab in advanced cancers. In the study overall: Patients treated during dose escalation were battling hepatocellular carcinoma, melanoma, renal cell or head and neck cancer.

Blood specimens came from baseline, cycle 4 day 1, and cycle 7 day 1. Note on this clone: Its specificity is not known.

The repertoire was sequenced with immunoSEQ multiplex PCR; TCRdb's copy has only in-frame clones and lacks some. The sample consists of around 60,000 clones, 91% of them appearing once. Study conclusions and caveats: It was also the case that some nonresponders had low normalized T-cell clonal expansion.

The material sequenced was CD4+ or CD8+ T cells sorted from blood, taken in a trial of the OX40 agonist ivuxolimab. The clonotype comes from an adult with an advanced solid tumor such as melanoma, head and neck, liver or kidney cancer.

CDR3 nucleotide sequence: TGTGCCATCAATTCGGTTAGCGGGAGCTCCTACAATGAGCAGTTCTTC. It translates to CAINSVSGSSYNEQFF. The chain has TRBV10-3 and TRBJ2-1; 9 nucleotides line up with TRBD2. The ends lost 7 bases at V and 0 bases at J; junction bases unmatched: 7. CDR3 length: 16 amino acids. CDR1 and CDR2 (germline): ENHRY, SYGVKD.